This record looks at one T cell receptor beta chain sequence and its context. This specimen comes from a study of T cell changes during pregnancy in multiple sclerosis. Clones were read by immunoSEQ multiplex PCR, and TCRdb kept only the in-frame ones, dropping some. The sample yields 65,000 to 90,000 clones, 91% seen once. CDR1 and CDR2 from the germline V gene are MNHEY and SVGAGI. The CDR3 loop spans 16 amino acids. Trimming took off 0 bases at V and 8 bases at J, with 17 bases between the two ends. The sequence came from a female donor with multiple sclerosis, enrolled in a pregnancy study. The chain couples TRBV6-5 to TRBJ2-1, with D possibly being TRBD2 (6 bases). The sequences come from peripheral blood, collected in the first trimester of pregnancy. The CDR3 region is CASSYSTGETSDEQFF. The CDR3, as DNA: TGTGCCAGCAGTTACTCGACGGGGGAGACTAGTGATGAGCAGTTCTTC.